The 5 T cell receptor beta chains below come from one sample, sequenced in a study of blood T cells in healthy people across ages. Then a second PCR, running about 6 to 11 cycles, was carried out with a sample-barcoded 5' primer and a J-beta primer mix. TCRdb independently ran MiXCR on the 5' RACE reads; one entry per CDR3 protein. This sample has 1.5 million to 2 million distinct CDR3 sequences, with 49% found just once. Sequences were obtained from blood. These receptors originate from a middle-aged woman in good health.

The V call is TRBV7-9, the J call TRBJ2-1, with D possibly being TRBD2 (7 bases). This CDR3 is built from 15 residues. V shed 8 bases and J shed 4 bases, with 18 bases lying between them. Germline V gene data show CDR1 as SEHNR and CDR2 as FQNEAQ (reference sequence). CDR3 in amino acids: CASGTGGAKYNEQFF. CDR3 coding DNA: TGTGCCAGCGGCACTGGGGGGGCAAAGTACAATGAGCAGTTCTTC.

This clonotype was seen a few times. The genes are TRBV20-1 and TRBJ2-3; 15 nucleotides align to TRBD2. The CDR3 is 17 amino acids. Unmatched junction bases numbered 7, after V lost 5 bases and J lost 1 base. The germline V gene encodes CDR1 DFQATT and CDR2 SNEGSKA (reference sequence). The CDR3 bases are TGCAGTGCTCCCGGGACTAGCGGGGGGTGGGGCACAGATACGCAGTATTTT. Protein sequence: CSAPGTSGGWGTDTQYF.

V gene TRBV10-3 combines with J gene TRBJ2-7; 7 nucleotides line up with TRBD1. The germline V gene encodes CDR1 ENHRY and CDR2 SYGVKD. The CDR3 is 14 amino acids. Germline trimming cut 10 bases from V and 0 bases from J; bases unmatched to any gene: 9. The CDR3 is CATRGTANSYEQYF. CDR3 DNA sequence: TGTGCCACCAGAGGGACAGCCAACTCCTACGAGCAGTACTTC.

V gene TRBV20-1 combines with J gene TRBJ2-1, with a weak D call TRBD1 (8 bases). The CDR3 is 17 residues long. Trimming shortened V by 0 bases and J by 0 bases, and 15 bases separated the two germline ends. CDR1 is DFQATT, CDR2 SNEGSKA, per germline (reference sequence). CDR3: CSARDWNRGGSYNEQFF. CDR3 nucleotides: TGCAGTGCTAGAGATTGGAACAGGGGGGGCTCCTACAATGAGCAGTTCTTC.

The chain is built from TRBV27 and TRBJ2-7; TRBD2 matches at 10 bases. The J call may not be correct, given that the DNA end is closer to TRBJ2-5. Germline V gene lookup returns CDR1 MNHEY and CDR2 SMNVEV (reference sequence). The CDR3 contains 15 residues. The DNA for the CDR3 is TGTGCCAGCAGTCTCGGACTAGCGGTTCCAGAGACCCAGTACTTC. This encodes CASSLGLAVPETQYF.